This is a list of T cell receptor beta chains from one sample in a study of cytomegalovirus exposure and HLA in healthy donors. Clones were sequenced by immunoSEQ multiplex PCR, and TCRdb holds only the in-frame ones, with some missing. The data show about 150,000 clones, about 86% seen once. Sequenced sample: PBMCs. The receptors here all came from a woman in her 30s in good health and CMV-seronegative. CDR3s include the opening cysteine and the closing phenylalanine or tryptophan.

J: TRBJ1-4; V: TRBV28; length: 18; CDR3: CASSLSWWGQGSNEKLFF
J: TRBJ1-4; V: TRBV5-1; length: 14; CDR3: CASSLGQTNEKLFF
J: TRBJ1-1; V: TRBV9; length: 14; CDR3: CASSAGTGPTEAFF
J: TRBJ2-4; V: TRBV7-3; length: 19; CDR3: CAHLWSKTSGFLSKNIQYF
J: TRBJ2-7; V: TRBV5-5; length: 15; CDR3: CASSLGVSGAYEQYF
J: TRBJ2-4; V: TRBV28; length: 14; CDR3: CASSLRQGLNIQYF
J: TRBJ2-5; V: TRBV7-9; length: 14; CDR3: CASTHGQGRETQYF
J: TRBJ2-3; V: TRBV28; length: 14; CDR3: CASSLWTRGDTQYF
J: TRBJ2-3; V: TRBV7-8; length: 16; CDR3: CASSLGWWGRKDTQYF
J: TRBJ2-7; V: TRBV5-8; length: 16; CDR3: CASSPWGGRISYEQYF
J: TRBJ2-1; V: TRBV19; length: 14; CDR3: CASSIGSGFDEQFF
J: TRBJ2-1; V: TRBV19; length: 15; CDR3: CASSISLAVYNEQFF
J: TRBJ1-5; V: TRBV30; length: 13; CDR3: CAWSQGLDQPQHF
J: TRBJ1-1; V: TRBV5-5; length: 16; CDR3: CASSLTRARRLTEAFF
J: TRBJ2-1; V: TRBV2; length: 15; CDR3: CASSVRGGLRNEQFF
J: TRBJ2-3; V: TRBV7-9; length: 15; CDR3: CASSLSGYFTDTQYF
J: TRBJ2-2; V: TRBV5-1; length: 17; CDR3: CASSFGIGQGGAGELFF
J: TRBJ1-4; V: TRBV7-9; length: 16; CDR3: CASSLGQGATNEKLFF
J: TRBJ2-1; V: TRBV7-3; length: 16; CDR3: CASSSLGTSGRYEQFF
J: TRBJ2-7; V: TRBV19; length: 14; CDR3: CASSRQGNLYEQYF
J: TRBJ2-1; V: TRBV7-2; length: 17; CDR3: CASIKNRGLLTYNEQFF
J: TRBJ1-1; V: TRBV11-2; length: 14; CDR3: CASSIQGINTEAFF
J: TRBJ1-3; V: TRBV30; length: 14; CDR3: CAWSAGITGNTIYF
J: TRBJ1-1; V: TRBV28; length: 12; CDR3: CASSFMNTEAFF
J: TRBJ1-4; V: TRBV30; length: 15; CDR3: CAGDREYSTNEKLFF
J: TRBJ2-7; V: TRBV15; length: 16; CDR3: CATSRDGQGNPYEQYF
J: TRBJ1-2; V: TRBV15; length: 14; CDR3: CATSRAGQNYGYTF
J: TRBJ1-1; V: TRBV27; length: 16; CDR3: CASSLSGWQGGTEAFF
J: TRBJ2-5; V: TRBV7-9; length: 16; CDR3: CASSLGGTSTQETQYF
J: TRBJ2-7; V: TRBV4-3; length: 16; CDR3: CASSQDRAQSSYEQYF
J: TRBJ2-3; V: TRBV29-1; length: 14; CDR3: CSLLAGGLTDTQYF
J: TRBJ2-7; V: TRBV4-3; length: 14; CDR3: CASSQDNSGDEQYF
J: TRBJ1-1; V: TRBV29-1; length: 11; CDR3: CSVAVNTEAFF
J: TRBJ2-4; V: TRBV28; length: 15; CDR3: CASSADLTAKNIQYF
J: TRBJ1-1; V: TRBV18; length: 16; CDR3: CASSPGRRGAVTEAFF
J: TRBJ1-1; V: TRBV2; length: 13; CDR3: CASRQFLNTEAFF
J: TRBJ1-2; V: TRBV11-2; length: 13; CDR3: CASSSLSFYGYTF
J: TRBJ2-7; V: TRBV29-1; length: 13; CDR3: CSARGQASLEQYF
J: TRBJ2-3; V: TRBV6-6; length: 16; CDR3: CASSSTQDYPRRTQYF
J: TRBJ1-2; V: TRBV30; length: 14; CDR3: CAWSVTGINYGYTF
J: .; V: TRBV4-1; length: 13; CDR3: CASSQTGLGEQYF
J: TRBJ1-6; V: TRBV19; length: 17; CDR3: CASSMVAGGVYNSPLHF
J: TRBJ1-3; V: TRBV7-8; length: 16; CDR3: CASSRGQVYSGNTIYF
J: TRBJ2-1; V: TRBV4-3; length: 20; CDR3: CASSQEVLYNPSSSYNEQFF
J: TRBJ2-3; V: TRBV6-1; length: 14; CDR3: CASSERTADGTQYF
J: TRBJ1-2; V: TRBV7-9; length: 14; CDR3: CASSLSGGMYGYTF
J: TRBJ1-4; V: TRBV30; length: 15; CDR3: CAWSVQGTGYEKLFF
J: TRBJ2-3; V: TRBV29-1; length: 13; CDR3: CSVDALAADTQYF
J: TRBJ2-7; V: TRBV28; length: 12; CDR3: CASSTPTGTGHF
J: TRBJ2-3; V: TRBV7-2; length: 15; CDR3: CASNNPGQGTDTQYF
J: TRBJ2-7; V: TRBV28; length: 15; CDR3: CASSQYTGGLGEQYF
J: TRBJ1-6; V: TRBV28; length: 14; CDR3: CASSLFRLGSPLHF
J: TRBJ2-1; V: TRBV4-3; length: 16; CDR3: CASSQGLAGGPGEQFF